The T cell receptor beta chain described here comes from a study of human T cells and chemical hapten exposure. To note about this clonotype: The germline gene is not matched at one end of the junction; a read error may be the cause.

There are 15 residues in the CDR3. Germline V CDR1 and CDR2: SGHRS, YFSETQ. TCRdb re-called the RACE reads with MiXCR, one entry per CDR3 protein. The sample includes roughly 190,000 distinct CDR3 sequences, more than 20% seen only once; the top ten take under 7.5%. Regarding time point: patch test 1, 2 weeks after DPC sensitization. The treatment was: therapeutic diphenylcyclopropenone sensitization with weekly scalp DPC. The chain uses TRBV5-1 and TRBJ2-1, with 8 bases identical to TRBD2. Source: whole blood, taken in connection with sensitization to the hapten diphenylcyclopropenone (DPC). This receptor was obtained from a woman aged 45-65 years with alopecia areata. Some clones in this sample may be carry-over from other donors' samples. CDR3 in amino acids: CASRLGLEDYNEQFF. CDR3 sequence (DNA): TGCGCCAGCAGATTGGGACTAGAAGACTACAATGAGCAGTTCTTC.